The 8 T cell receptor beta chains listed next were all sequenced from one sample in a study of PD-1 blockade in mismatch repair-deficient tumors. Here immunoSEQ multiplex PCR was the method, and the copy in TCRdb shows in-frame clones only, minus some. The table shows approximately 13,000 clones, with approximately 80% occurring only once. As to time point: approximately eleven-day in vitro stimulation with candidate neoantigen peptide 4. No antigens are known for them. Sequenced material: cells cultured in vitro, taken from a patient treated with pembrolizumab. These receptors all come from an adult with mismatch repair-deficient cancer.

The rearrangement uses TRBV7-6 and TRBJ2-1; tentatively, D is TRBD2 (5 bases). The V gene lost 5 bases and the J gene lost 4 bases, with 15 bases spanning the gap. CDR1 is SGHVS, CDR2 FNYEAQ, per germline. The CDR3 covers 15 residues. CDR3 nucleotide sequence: TGTGCCAGCAGCAAAAGGACTGCTGTTTACAATGAGCAGTTCTTC. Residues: CASSKRTAVYNEQFF.

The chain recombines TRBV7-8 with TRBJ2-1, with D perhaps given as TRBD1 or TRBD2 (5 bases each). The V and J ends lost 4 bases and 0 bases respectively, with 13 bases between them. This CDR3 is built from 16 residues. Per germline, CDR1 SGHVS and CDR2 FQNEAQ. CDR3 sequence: CASSSGTASSYNEQFF. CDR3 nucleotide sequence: TGTGCCAGCAGCTCCGGGACCGCGAGCTCCTACAATGAGCAGTTCTTC.

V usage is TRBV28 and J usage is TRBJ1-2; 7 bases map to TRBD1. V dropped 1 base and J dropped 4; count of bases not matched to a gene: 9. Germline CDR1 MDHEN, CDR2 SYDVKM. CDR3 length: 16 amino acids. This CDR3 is CASSLSPGQWGYGYTF. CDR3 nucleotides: TGTGCCAGCAGTTTATCGCCGGGACAGTGGGGCTATGGCTACACCTTC.

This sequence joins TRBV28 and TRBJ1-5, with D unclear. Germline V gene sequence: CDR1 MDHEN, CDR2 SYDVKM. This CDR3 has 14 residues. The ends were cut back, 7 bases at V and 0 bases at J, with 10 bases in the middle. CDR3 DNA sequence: TGTGCCAGCACCGCCCTTTATAGCAATCAGCCCCAGCATTTT. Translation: CASTALYSNQPQHF. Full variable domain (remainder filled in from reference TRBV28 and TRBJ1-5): DVKVTQSSRYLVKRTGEKVFLECVQDMDHENMFWYRQDPGLGLRLIYFSYDVKMKEKGDIPEGYSVSREKKERFSLILESASTNQTSMYLCASTALYSNQPQHFGDGTRLSIL.

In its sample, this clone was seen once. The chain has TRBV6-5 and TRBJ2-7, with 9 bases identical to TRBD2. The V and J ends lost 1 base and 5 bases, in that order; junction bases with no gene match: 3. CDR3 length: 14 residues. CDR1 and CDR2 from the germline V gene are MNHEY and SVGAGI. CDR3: CASSYWGTSNEQYF. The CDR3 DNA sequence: TGTGCCAGCAGTTACTGGGGGACTAGCAACGAGCAGTACTTC.

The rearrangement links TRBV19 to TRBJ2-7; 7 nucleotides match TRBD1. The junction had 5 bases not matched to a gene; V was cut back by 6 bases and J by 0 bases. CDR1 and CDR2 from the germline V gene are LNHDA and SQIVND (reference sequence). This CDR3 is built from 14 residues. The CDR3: CASRMTGSSYEQYF. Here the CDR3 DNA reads TGTGCCAGTAGGATGACAGGGAGCTCCTACGAGCAGTACTTC.

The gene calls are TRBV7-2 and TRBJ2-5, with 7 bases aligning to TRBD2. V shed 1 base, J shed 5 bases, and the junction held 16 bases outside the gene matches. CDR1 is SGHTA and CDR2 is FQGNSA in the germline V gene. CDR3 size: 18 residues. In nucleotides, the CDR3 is TGTGCCAGCAGCTTAGTAATATCCGGGACTATTAGGGAGGAGACCCAGTACTTC. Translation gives CASSLVISGTIREETQYF.

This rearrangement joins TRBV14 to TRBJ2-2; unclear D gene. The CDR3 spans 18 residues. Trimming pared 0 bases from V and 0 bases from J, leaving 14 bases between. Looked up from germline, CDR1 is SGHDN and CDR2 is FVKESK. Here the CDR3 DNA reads TGTGCCAGCAGCCAAGATAGGGTGGGGATCTCGAACACCGGGGAGCTGTTTTTT. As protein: CASSQDRVGISNTGELFF.